These T cell receptor beta chains were read from a single sample in a study of memory CD4+ T cells and cytomegalovirus serostatus. The protocol was immunoSEQ multiplex PCR, while the TCRdb copy is restricted to in-frame clones and leaves out a portion. This table holds 40,000 to 55,000 clones, 80% to 85% found once. The material sequenced was memory CD4+ T cells from blood. These receptor sequences come from an adult in good health and CMV-seropositive. Each CDR3 is given with its conserved first and last residue.

J gene	V gene	CDR3 protein
TRBJ1-1	TRBV11-2	CASSLRLSRGSEAFF
TRBJ2-7	TRBV18	CASSQTGTGIYEQYF
TRBJ1-5	TRBV28	CASSLGGAGNQPQHF
TRBJ2-7	TRBV11-2	CASSANNPGQGAEQYF
TRBJ1-3	TRBV5-6	CASSLAVGQGAGNTIYF
TRBJ1-5	TRBV2	CASSGGEMSNQPQHF
TRBJ1-1	TRBV6-1	CASSERVTGGWTEAFF
TRBJ2-2	TRBV9	CASSVGTVNTGELFF
TRBJ1-1	TRBV25-1	CASTPSDWWDTEAFF
TRBJ1-6	TRBV11-2	CASSLHRGQGSPLHF